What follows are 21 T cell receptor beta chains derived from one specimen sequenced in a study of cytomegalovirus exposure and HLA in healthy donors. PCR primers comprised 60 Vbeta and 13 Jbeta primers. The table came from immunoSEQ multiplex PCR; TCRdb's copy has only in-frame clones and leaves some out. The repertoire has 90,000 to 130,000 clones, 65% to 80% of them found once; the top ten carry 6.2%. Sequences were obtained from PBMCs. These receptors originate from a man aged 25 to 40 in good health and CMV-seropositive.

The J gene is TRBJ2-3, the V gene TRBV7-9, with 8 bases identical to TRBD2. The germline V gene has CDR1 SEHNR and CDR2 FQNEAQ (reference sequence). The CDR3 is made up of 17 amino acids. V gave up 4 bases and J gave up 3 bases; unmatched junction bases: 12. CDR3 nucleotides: TGTGCCAGCAGCTCTACATCCGGGGGGGCCGGAACAGATACGCAGTATTTT. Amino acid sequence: CASSSTSGGAGTDTQYF.

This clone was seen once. The CDR3 DNA is TGTGCCAGCAGCATTCCCGGGACAGGGGGCGACGAGCAGTACTTC. It is translated as CASSIPGTGGDEQYF. The rearrangement uses TRBV5-5 and TRBJ2-7, with 12 bases aligning to TRBD1. CDR3 length: 15 residues. V dropped 4 bases and J dropped 5; count of bases not matched to a gene: 7. CDR1 SGHKS and CDR2 YYEKEE come from the germline V gene (reference sequence). Full variable domain (outside the CDR3, taken from reference TRBV5-5 and TRBJ2-7): DAGVTQSPTHLIKTRGQQVTLRCSPISGHKSVSWYQQVLGQGPQFIFQYYEKEERGRGNFPDRFSARQFPNYSSELNVNALLLGDSALYLCASSIPGTGGDEQYFGPGTRLTVT.

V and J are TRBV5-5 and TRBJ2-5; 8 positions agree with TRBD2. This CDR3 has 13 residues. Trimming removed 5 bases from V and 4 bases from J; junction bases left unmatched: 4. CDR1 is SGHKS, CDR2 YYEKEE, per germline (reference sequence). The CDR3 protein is CASSAGTRETQYF. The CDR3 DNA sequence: TGTGCCAGCAGTGCCGGGACTAGAGAGACCCAGTACTTC.

The CDR3 is CASSNWPRATNEKLFF. Written as DNA, the CDR3 is TGCGCCAGCAGCAACTGGCCCAGGGCAACTAATGAAAAACTGTTTTTT. The chain recombines TRBV5-1 with TRBJ1-4, with D possibly being TRBD1 (5 bases). V lost 4 bases and J 0 bases, leaving 13 bases between the germline ends. The CDR3 contains 16 residues. Germline V gene sequence: CDR1 SGHRS, CDR2 YFSETQ.

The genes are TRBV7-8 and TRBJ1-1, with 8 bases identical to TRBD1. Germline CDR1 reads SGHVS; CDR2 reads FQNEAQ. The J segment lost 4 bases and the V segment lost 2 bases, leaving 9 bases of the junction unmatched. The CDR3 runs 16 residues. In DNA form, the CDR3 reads TGTGCCAGCAGCTTACAGGACAGGGTGATCGGCACTGAAGCTTTCTTT. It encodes CASSLQDRVIGTEAFF.

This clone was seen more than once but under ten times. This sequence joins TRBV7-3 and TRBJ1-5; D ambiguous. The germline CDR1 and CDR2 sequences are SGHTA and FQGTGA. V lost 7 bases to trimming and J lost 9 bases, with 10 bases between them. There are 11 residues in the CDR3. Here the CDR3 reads CASIPRRPQHF. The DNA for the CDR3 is TGTGCCAGCATCCCACGGAGGCCCCAGCATTTT. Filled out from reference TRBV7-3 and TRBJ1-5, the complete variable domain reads GAGVSQTPSNKVTEKGKYVELRCDPISGHTALYWYRQSLGQGPEFLIYFQGTGAADDSGLPNDRFFAVRPEGSVSTLKIQRTERGDSAVYLCASIPRRPQHFGDGTRLSIL.

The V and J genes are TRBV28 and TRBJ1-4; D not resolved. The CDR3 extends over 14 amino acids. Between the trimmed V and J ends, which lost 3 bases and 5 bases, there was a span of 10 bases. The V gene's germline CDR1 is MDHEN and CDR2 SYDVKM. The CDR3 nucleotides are TGTGCCAGCAGTTTCTTTCGTAAAAATGAAAAACTGTTTTTT. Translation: CASSFFRKNEKLFF.

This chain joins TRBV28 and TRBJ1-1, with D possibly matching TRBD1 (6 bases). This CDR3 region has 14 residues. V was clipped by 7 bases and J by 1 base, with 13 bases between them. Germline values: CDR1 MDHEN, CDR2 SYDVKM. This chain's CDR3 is CASMSGGQNTEAFF. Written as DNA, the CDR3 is TGTGCCAGCATGTCGGGGGGACAGAACACTGAAGCTTTCTTT.

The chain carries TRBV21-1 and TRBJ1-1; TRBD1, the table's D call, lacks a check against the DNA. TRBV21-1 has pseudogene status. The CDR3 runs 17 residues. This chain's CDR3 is CASSARGVLTGYTEAFF. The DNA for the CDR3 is TGTGCCAGCAGCGCCCGAGGGGTCCTAACAGGGTACACTGAAGCTTTCTTT.

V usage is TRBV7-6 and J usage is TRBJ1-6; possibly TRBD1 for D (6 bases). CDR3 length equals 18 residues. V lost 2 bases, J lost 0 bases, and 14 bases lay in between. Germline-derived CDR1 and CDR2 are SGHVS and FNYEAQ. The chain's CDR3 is CASSLQGPLSSYNSPLHF. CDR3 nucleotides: TGTGCCAGCAGCTTACAGGGGCCGTTAAGCTCCTATAATTCACCCCTCCACTTT.

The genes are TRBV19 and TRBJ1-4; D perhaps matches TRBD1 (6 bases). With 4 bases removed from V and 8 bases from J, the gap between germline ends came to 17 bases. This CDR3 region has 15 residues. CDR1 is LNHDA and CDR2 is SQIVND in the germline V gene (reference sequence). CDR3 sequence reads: CASSSRRRGAEKLFF. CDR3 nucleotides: TGTGCCAGTAGTAGTCGGCGCAGGGGAGCCGAAAAACTGTTTTTT.

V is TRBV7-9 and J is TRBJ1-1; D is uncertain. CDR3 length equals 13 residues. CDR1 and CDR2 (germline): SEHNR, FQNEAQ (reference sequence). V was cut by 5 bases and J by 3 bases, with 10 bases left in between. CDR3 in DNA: TGTGCCAGCAGCCTTAGTTTAGACACTGAAGCTTTCTTT. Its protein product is CASSLSLDTEAFF.

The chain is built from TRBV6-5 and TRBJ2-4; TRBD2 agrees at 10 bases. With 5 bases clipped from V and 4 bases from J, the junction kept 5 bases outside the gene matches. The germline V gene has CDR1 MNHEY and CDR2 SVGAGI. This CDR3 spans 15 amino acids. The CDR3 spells CASSIRTSGKNIQYF. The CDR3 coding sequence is TGTGCCAGCAGTATCCGGACTAGCGGAAAAAACATTCAGTACTTC.

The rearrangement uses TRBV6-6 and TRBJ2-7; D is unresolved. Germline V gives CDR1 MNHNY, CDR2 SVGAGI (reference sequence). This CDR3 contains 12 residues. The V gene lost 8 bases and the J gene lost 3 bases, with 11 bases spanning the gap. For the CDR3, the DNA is TGTGCCAGCGCCCCAACGGGCTACGAGCAGTACTTC. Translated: CASAPTGYEQYF.

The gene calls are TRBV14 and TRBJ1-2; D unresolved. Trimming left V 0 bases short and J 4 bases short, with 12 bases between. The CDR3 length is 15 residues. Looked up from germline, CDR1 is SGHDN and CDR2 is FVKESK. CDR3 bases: TGTGCCAGCAGCCAAGAGCCAGTTATACCCTATGGCTACACCTTC. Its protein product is CASSQEPVIPYGYTF.

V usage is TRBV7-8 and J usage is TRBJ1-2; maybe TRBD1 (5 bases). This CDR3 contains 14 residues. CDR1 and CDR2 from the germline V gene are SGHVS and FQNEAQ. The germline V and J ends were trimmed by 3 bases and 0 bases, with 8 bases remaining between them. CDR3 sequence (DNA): TGTGCCAGCAGCTTCCCAGGGTCTAACTATGGCTACACCTTC. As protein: CASSFPGSNYGYTF. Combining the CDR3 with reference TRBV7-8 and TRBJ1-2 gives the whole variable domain GAGVSQSPRYKVAKRGQDVALRCDPISGHVSLFWYQQALGQGPEFLTYFQNEAQLDKSGLPSDRFFAERPEGSVSTLKIQRTQQEDSAVYLCASSFPGSNYGYTFGSGTRLTVV.

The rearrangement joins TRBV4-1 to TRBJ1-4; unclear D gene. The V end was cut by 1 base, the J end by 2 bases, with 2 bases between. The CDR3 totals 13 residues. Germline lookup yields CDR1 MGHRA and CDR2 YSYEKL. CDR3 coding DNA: TGCGCCAGCAGCCAAGCTACTAATGAAAAACTGTTTTTT. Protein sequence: CASSQATNEKLFF.

CDR3 sequence: CASSLGLGTGLPYEQYF. CDR3 DNA sequence: TGTGCCAGCAGCTTAGGTCTCGGGACAGGGCTTCCCTACGAGCAGTACTTC. The chain employs TRBV11-2 and TRBJ2-7, with 9 bases matching TRBD1. This CDR3 spans 17 amino acids. V lost 1 base to trimming and J lost 2 bases; unmatched junction nucleotides: 9. CDR1 SGHAT and CDR2 FQNNGV come from the germline V gene.

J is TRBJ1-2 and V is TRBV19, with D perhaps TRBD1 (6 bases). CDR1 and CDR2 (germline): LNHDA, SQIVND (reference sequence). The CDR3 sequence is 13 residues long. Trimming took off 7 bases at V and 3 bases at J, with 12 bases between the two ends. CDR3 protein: CASKGVRDYGYTF. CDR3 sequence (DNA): TGTGCCAGTAAGGGGGTTAGGGACTATGGCTACACCTTC.

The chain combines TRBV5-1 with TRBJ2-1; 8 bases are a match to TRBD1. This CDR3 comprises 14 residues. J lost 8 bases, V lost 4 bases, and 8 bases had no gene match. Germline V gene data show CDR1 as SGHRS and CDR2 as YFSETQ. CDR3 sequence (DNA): TGCGCCAGCAGCGAATGGACAGGGTTCCATGAGCAGTTCTTC. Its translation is CASSEWTGFHEQFF.

The CDR3 sequence is CASSPRVSSGYEQYF. CDR3 sequence (DNA): TGTGCCAGCAGCCCACGGGTCTCTAGCGGATACGAGCAGTACTTC. This chain links TRBV7-9 with TRBJ2-7; TRBD2 matches 7 bases. V lost 5 bases to trimming and J lost 4 bases; unmatched junction nucleotides: 11. The CDR3 length is 15 residues. The germline V gene encodes CDR1 SEHNR and CDR2 FQNEAQ (reference sequence).